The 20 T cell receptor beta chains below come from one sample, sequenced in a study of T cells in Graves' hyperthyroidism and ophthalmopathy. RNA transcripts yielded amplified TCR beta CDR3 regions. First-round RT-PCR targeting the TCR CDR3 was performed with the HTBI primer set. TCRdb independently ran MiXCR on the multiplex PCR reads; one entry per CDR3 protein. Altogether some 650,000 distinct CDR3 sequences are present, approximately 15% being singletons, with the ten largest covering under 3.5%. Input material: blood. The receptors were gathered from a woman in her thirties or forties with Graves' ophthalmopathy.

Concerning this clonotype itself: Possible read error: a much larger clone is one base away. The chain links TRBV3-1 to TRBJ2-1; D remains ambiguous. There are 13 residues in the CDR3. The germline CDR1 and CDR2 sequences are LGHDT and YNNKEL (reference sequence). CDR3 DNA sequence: TGTGCCAGCAGCCAAGCGGCAGGCAATGAGCAGTCCTTC. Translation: CASSQAAGNEQSF.

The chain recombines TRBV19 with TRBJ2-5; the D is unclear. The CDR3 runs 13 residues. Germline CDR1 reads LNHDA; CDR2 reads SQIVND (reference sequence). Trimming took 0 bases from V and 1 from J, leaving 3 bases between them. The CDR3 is CASSIDFQETQYF. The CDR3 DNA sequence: TGTGCCAGTAGTATAGACTTCCAAGAGACCCAGTACTTC.

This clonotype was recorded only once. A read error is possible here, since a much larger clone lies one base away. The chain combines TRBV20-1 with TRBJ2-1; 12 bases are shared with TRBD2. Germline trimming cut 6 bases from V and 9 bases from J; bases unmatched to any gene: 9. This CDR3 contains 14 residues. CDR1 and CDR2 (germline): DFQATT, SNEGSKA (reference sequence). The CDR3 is CSATPSGGGGEQFF. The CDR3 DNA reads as TGCAGTGCCACCCCTAGCGGGGGGGGTGGTGAGCAGTTCTTC.

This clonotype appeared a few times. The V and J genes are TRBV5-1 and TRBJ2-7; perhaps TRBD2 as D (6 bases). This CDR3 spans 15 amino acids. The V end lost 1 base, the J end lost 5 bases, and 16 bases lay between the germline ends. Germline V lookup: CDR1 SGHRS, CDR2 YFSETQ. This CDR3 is CASSLSSGGSDEQYF. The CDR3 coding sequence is TGCGCCAGCAGCTTGAGTAGCGGAGGGTCGGACGAGCAGTACTTC.

The DNA of the CDR3 is TGTGCCACGAAGGGTGGCACAGATACGCAGTATTTT. Its translation: CATKGGTDTQYF. V and J are TRBV10-3 and TRBJ2-3; D uncertain. The V gene's germline CDR1 is ENHRY and CDR2 SYGVKD. The CDR3 extends over 12 amino acids. V lost 10 bases and J lost 1, with 9 bases in between.

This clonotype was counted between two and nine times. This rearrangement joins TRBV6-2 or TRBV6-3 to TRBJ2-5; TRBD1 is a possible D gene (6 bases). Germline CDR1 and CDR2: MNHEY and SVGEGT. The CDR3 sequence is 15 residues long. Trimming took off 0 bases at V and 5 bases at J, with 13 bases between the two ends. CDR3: CASSYSPQGWETQYF. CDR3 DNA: TGTGCCAGCAGTTACTCCCCTCAGGGGTGGGAGACCCAGTACTTC.

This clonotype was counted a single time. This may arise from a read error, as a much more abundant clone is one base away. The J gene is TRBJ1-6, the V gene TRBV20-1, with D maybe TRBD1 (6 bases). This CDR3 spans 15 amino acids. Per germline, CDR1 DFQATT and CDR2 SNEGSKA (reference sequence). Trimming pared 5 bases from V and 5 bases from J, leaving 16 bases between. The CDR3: CSAGPTGQDNSPLHF. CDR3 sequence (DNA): TGCAGTGCTGGCCCGACGGGACAAGATAATTCACCCCTCCACTTT.

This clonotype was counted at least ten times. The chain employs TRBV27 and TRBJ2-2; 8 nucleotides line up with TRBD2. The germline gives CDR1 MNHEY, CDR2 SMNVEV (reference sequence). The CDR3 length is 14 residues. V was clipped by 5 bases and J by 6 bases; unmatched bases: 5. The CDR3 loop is CASSNGLASGELFF. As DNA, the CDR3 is TGTGCCAGCAGTAACGGACTAGCTTCCGGGGAGCTGTTTTTT.

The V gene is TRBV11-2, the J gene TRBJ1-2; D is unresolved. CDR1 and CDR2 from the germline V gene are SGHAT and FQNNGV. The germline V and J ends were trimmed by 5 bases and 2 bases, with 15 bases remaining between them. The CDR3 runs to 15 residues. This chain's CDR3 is CASSPGPTANYGYTF. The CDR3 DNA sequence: TGTGCCAGCAGCCCCGGGCCCACGGCGAACTATGGCTACACCTTC.

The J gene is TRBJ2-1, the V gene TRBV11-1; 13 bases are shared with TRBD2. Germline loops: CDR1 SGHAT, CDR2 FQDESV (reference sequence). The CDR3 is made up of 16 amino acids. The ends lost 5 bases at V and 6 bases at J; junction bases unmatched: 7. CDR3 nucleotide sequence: TGTGCCAGCAGCGGGCCGGGACTAGCGGGATTCAATGAGCAGTTCTTC. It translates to CASSGPGLAGFNEQFF.

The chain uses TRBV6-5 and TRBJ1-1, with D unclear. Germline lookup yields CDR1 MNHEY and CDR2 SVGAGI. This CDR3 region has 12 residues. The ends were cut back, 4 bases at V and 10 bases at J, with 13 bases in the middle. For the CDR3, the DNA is TGTGCCAGCAGTTCCTCAGGCTTAAGAGCTTTCTTT. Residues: CASSSSGLRAFF.

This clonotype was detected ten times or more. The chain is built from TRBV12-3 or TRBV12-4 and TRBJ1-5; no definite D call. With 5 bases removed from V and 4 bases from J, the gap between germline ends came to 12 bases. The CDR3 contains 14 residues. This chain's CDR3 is CASSLFGGNQPQHF. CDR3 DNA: TGTGCCAGCAGTCTCTTTGGAGGGAATCAGCCCCAGCATTTT.

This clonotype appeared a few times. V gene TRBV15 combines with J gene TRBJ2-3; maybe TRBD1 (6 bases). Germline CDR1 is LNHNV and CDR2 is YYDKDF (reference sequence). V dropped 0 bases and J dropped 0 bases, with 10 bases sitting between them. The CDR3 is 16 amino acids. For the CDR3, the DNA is TGTGCCACCAGCAGAGAGACAGGTTCTAGCACAGATACGCAGTATTTT. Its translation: CATSRETGSSTDTQYF.

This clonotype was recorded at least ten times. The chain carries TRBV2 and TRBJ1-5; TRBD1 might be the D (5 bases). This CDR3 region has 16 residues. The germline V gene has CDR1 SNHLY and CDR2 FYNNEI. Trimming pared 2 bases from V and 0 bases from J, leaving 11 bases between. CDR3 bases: TGTGCCAGCAGTGAAAATCCCGGGGCTAGCAATCAGCCCCAGCATTTT. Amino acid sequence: CASSENPGASNQPQHF.

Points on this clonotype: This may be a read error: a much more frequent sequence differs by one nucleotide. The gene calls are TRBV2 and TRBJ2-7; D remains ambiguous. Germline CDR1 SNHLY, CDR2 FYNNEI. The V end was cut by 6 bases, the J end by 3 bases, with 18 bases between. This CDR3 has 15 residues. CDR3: CASRDRHLRLYEQYF. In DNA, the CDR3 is TGTGCCAGCAGAGATAGACACCTTCGCCTCTACGAGCAGTACTTC. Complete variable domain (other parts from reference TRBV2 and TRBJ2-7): EPEVTQTPSHQVTQMGQEVILRCVPISNHLYFYWYRQILGQKVEFLVSFYNNEISEKSEIFDDQFSVERPDGSNFTLKIRSTKLEDSAMYFCASRDRHLRLYEQYFGPGTRLTVT.

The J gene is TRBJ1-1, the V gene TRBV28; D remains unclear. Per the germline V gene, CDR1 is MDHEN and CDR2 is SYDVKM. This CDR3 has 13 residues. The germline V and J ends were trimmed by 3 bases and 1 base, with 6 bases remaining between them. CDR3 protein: CASSFHPNTEAFF. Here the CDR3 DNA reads TGTGCCAGCAGTTTTCATCCGAACACTGAAGCTTTCTTT.

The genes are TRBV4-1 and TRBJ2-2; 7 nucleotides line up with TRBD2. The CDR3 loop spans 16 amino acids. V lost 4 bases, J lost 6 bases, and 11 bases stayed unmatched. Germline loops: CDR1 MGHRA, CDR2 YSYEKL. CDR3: CASSLRLAGASGELFF. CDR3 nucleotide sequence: TGCGCCAGCAGCCTGCGACTAGCAGGAGCCTCCGGGGAGCTGTTTTTT.

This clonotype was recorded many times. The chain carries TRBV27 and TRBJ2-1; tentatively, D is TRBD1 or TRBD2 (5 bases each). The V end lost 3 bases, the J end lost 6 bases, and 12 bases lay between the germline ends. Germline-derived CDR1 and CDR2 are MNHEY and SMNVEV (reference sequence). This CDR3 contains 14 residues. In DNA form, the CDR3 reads TGTGCCAGCAGTTTTGAGGGGTCTCTCAATGAGCAGTTCTTC. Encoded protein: CASSFEGSLNEQFF.

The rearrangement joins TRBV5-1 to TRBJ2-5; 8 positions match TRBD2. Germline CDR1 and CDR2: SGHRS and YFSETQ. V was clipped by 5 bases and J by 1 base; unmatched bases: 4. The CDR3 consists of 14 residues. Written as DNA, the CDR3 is TGCGCCAGCAGGTTAGCGGGGCCCCAAGAGACCCAGTACTTC. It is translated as CASRLAGPQETQYF.

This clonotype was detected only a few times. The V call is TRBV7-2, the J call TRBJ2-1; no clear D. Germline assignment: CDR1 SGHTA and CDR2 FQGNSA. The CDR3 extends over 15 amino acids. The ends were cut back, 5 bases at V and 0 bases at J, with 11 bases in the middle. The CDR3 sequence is CASSRDGSSYNEQFF. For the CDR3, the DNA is TGTGCCAGCAGCCGTGACGGGTCCTCCTACAATGAGCAGTTCTTC.